Here is one TCR beta chain with its context. This clone was observed a few times. Which antigen it targets is not known. The sample holds no much larger clone one base away, and base qualities are not on file. The sample comes from a study of beta chain features in type 1 diabetes (dated by TCRdb to the late 2010s). Regarding the complete study: Patients and healthy donors did not differ in mean age, gender distribution, total cell number or subset yield. The study compared the TCRB repertoires of sorted circulating CD4+ T cell subsets in recently diagnosed type 1 diabetes patients with those in matched healthy donors. Naive and central memory subsets were obtained from all 30 or so donors, but regulatory and stem cell-like memory subsets were isolated from only 8 patients and about 8 healthy donors. A total of around 100 million sorted cells were examined across all samples, and RNA yield correlated strongly with the number of cells per subset. Study-level results and caveats: Because the HLA sub-analyses included only small numbers of individuals, any influence of HLA type on TCRB rearrangement was left unresolved. Fewer insertions and more nucleotide deletions at VDJ recombination sites were observed in patients with type 1 diabetes, implying thymic rearrangement abnormalities. Shorter templates might have been favored by PCR, but patient and control samples were amplified and corrected together, so both groups would have been affected equally by any skew. Because cDNA was sequenced instead of genomic DNA, activated cells with high expression could be over-represented, although the groups did not differ in activation or CD3 levels. Naive, central memory and regulatory TCRB repertoires appeared to be more alike among patients than among healthy donors. A moderate but significant shortening of TCRB CDR3 length was observed in type 1 diabetes patients in all four CD4+ subsets.

A single peripheral blood draw of 90 to 150 mL on average was collected from each donor into heparinised tubes. Using a panel that included CD45RO, CCR7, CD25, CD127, CD95 and CD27, naive, central memory, regulatory and stem cell-like memory CD4+ T cells were sorted on a BD FACSAria II. Every sorted population had a purity above 95%. PBMCs were isolated right away by Lymphoprep density gradient centrifugation and were stained directly, without culture. So that batch effects would be minimized, each experiment stained and sorted samples in pairs, pairing one healthy donor with one patient. The germline V gene gives CDR1 as MDHEN and CDR2 as SYDVKM. The CDR3 contains 15 residues, cysteine and phenylalanine counted. The retained sequence is limited to the CDR3, 45 bases, with the frame set at the first base. The junction carries 10 bases between V and J, which are trimmed by 2 bases and 0 bases respectively.

The entire amount of isolated RNA was reverse transcribed using the High Capacity cDNA Reverse Transcription Kit, so the sequenced TCRB transcripts were expressed ones. Deep immunoSEQ sequencing was performed on naive, central memory and regulatory T cell samples, with an average of about 3.6 million total reads per sample. Sorted cells were lysed in RLT buffer, and RNA was extracted using DNase-treated RNeasy Micro or Mini kits according to cell number. Each cell subset was processed separately to prevent cross-contamination, with patient and healthy donor samples processed together. The immunoSEQ multiplex PCR was used to amplify TCRB sequences from cDNA, generating 87-bp fragments that spanned the CDR3 region. Sequencing of the amplicons was done on the Illumina HiSeq platform. The authors processed their data as follows. Synthetic template baselines were used to correct PCR bias computationally, reads within Hamming distance 2 were collapsed, and singletons that could not be merged were discarded. Reads were aligned against IMGT so that V, D and J genes, CDR3 length and insertions or deletions at six rearrangement sites could be assigned. Within each subset, clonotype counts were normalized to sorted cell number, and only after that were true diversity and Gini coefficients computed with the tcR R package. The overlap coefficient, calculated on TCRB nucleotide sequences, was used to measure repertoire sharing. Out-of-frame TCRB sequences from naive cells were analyzed to stand in for the pre-selection repertoire. TCRdb mirrors the immuneACCESS table, restricted to in-frame sequences. Some clones are absent from its copies; in checked studies, under half trace to an unresolved V gene, and the reason for the others is unknown. For V, J and clone size, that table is used; D and trimming come from the DNA. This sample gives around 300,000 clones in total; approximately 10% of them show up just once. The top ten clones comprise roughly 0.014% of the sample.

The sample taken for sequencing was naive CD4+ T cells from blood. What the cell subset or site label conveys for this sample: true naive CD4+ T cells. The clonotype comes from a woman in her 30s in good health. The rearrangement joined TRBV28 to TRBJ1-1; no D gene call is confident. The nucleotides are TGTGCCAGCAGTTTAGGCGGGAGGATGAACACTGAAGCTTTCTTT. The resulting protein is CASSLGGRMNTEAFF.